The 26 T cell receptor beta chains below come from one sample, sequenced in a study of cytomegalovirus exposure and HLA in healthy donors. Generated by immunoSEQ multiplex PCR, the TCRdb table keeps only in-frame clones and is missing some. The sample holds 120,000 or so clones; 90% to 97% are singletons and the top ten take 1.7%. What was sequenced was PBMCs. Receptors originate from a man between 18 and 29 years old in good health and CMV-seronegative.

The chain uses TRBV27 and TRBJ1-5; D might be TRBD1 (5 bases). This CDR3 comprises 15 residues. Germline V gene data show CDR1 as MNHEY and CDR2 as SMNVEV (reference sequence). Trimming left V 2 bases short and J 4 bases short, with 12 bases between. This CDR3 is CASSLGAFSNQPQHF. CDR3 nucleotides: TGTGCCAGCAGTTTAGGGGCGTTTAGTAATCAGCCCCAGCATTTT.

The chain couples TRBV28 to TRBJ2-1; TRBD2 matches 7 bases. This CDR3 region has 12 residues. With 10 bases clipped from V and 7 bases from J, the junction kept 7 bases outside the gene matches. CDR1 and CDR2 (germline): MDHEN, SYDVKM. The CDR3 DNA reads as TGTGCCACCAGGGAGGGCGGAAATGAGCAGTTCTTC. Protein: CATREGGNEQFF.

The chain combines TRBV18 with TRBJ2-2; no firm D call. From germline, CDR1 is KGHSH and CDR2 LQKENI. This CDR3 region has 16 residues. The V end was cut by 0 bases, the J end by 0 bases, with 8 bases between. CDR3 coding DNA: TGTGCCAGCTCACCACCCAAGACACCGAACACCGGGGAGCTGTTTTTT. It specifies CASSPPKTPNTGELFF.

CDR3 DNA: TGTGCCAGCAGCTTAGACCCCGGGGACAGCAACACTGAAGCTTTCTTT. Translation gives CASSLDPGDSNTEAFF. The gene calls are TRBV11-3 and TRBJ1-1, with 7 bases matching TRBD1. Germline V lookup: CDR1 SGHNT, CDR2 YENEEA. The J segment lost 2 bases and the V segment lost 0 bases, leaving 6 bases of the junction unmatched. The CDR3 is made up of 16 amino acids.

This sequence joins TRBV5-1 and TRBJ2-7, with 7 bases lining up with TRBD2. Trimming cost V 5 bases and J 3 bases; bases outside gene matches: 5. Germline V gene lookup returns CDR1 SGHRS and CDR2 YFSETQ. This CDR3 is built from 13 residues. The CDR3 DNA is TGCGCCAGCAGGAGAGCGGGGAGCTACGAGCAGTACTTC. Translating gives CASRRAGSYEQYF.

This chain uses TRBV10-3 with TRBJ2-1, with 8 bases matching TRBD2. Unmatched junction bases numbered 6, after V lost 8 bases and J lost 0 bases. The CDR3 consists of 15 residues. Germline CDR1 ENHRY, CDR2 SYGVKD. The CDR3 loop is CAIGRSGSSYNEQFF. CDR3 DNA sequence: TGTGCCATCGGTCGGAGCGGGAGCTCCTACAATGAGCAGTTCTTC.

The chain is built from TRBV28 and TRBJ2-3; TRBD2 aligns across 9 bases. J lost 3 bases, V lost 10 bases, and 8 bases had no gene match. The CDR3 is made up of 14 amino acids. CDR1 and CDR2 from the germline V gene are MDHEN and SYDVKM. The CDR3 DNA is TGTGCCACCCGGCGGGCGGGGGGGACAGATACGCAGTATTTT. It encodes CATRRAGGTDTQYF.

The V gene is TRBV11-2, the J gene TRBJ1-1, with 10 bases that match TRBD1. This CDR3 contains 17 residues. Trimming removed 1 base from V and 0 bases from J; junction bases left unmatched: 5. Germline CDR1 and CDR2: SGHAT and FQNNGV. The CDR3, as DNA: TGTGCCAGCAGCTTAGTCGGGACAGGGGTCATGAACACTGAAGCTTTCTTT. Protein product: CASSLVGTGVMNTEAFF.

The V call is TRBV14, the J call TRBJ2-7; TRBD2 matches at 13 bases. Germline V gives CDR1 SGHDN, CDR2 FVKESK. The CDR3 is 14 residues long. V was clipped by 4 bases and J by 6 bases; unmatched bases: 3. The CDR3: CASSRTSGSFEQYF. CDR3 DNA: TGTGCCAGCAGCCGGACTAGCGGGAGCTTCGAGCAGTACTTC.

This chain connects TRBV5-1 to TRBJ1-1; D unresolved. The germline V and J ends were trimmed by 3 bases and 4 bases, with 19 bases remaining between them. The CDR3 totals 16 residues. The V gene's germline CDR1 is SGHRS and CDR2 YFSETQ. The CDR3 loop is CASSWETPPVGTEAFF. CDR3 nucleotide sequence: TGCGCCAGCAGCTGGGAGACACCCCCGGTGGGCACTGAAGCTTTCTTT.

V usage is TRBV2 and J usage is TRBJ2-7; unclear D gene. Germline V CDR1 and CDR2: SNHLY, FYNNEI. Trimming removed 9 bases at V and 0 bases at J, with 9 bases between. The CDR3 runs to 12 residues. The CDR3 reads CASALSSYEQYF. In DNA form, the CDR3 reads TGTGCCAGTGCTCTTAGCTCCTACGAGCAGTACTTC.

The CDR3 sequence: CASSPGQGARGYTF. DNA for the CDR3: TGTGCCAGCAGCCCGGGACAGGGGGCGCGTGGCTACACCTTC. V and J are TRBV6-1 and TRBJ1-2; TRBD1 aligns across 12 bases. CDR3 length: 14 amino acids. V dropped 6 bases and J dropped 7; count of bases not matched to a gene: 6. The germline V gene encodes CDR1 MNHNS and CDR2 SASEGT.

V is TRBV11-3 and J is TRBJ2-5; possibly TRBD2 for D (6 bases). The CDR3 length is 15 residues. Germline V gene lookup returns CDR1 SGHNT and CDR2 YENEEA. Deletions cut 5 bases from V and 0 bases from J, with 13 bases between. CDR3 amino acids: CASSNDREYQETQYF. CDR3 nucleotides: TGTGCCAGCAGCAATGACCGGGAGTACCAAGAGACCCAGTACTTC.

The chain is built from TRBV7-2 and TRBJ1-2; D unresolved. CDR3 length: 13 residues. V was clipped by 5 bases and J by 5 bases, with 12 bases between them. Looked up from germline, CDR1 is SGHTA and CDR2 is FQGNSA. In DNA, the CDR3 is TGTGCCAGCAGCCCCCGGGTGGAATATGGCTACACCTTC. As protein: CASSPRVEYGYTF.

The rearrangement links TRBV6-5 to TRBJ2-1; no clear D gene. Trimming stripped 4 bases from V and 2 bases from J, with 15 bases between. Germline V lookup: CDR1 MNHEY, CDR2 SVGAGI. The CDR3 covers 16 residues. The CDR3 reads CASSLSTVRAYNEQFF. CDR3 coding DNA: TGTGCCAGCAGTTTAAGCACCGTGAGAGCCTACAATGAGCAGTTCTTC.

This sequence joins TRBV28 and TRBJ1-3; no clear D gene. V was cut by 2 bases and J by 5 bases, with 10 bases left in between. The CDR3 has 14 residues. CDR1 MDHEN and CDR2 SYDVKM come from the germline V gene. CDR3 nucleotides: TGTGCCAGCAGTTTAAGCGGAACACGAAACACCATATATTTT. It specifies CASSLSGTRNTIYF.

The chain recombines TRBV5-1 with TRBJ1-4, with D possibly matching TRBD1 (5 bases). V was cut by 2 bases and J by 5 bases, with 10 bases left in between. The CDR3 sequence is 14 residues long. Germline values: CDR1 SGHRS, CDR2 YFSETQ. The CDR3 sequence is CASSFQGQNEKLFF. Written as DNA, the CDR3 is TGCGCCAGCAGCTTTCAGGGCCAGAATGAAAAACTGTTTTTT. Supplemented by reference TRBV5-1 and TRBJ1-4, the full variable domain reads KAGVTQTPRYLIKTRGQQVTLSCSPISGHRSVSWYQQTPGQGLQFLFEYFSETQRNKGNFPGRFSGRQFSNSRSEMNVSTLELGDSALYLCASSFQGQNEKLFFGSGTQLSVL.

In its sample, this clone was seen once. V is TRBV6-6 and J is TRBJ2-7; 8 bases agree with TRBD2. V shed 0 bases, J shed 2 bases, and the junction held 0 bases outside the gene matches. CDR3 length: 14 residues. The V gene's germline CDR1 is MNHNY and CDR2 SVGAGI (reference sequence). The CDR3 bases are TGTGCCAGCAGTTACTCGACTAGCGCCTACGAGCAGTACTTC. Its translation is CASSYSTSAYEQYF.

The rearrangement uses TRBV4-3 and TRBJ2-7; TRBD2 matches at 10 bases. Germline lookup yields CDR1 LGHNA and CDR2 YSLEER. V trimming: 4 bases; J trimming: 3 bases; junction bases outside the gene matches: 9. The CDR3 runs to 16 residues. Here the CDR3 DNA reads TGCGCCAGCAGCCCACAAAGAGGACTAGCGGACTACGAGCAGTACTTC. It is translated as CASSPQRGLADYEQYF.

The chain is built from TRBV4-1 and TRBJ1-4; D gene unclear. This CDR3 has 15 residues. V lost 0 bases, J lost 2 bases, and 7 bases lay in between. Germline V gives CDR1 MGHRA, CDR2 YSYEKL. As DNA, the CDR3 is TGCGCCAGCAGCCAAGAACTTCGCACTAATGAAAAACTGTTTTTT. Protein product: CASSQELRTNEKLFF.

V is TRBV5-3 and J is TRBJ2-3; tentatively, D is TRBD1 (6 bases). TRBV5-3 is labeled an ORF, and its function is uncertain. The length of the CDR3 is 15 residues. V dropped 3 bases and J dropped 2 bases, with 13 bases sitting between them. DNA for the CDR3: TGTGCCAGAAGCTACAGGGCAGAGACCACAGATACGCAGTATTTT. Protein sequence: CARSYRAETTDTQYF.

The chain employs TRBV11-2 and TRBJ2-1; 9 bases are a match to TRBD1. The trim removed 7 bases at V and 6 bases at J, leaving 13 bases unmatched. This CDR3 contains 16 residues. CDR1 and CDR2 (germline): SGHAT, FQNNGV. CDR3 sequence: CASILLDRGPTNEQFF. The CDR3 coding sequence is TGTGCCAGCATCCTCTTGGACAGGGGCCCCACCAATGAGCAGTTCTTC.

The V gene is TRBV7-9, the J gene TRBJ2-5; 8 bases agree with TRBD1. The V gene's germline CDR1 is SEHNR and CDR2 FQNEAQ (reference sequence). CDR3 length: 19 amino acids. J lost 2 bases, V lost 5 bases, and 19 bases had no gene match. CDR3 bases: TGTGCCAGCAGCCCACCGGAGCAACGACAGGGGCGAGGGCAAGAGACCCAGTACTTC. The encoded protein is CASSPPEQRQGRGQETQYF.

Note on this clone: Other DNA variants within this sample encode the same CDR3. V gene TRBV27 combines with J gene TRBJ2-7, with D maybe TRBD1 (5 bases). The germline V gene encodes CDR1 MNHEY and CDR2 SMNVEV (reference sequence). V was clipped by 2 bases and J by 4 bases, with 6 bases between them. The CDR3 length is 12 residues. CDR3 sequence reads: CASSLRGYEQYF. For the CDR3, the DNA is TGTGCCAGCAGTTTAAGGGGATACGAGCAGTACTTC.

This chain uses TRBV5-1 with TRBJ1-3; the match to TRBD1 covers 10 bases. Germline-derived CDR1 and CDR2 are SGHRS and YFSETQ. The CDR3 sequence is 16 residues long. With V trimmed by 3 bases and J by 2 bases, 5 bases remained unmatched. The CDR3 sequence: CASSYGTGVPGNTIYF. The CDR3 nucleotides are TGCGCCAGCAGCTACGGGACAGGGGTCCCTGGAAACACCATATATTTT.

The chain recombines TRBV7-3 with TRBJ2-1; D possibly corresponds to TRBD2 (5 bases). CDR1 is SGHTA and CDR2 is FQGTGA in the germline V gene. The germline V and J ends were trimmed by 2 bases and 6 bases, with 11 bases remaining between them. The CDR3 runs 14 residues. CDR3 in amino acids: CASSLWAGGNEQFF. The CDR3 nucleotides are TGTGCCAGCAGCTTATGGGCGGGCGGCAATGAGCAGTTCTTC.